These 12 T cell receptor beta chains were sequenced from one sample in a study of CD8 T cells in Susac syndrome. RNA in amounts of about 0.5 to 1 ug was reverse transcribed with random hexamers. TCRdb re-called the immunoSEQ multiplex PCR reads with MiXCR, one entry per CDR3 protein. The table lists some 180,000 distinct CDR3 sequences, 90% to 95% of them singletons. Sequencing was carried out using CD4+ T cells from PBMCs. The receptors come from a human donor with Susac syndrome.

The chain links TRBV20-1 to TRBJ1-1; D not certain. The CDR3 is made up of 11 amino acids. V lost 6 bases and J lost 6, with 11 bases in between. Germline-derived CDR1 and CDR2 are DFQATT and SNEGSKA (reference sequence). The CDR3 sequence: CSARIWAEAFF. CDR3 DNA: TGCAGTGCCCGAATCTGGGCTGAAGCTTTCTTT.

The rearrangement uses TRBV6-5 and TRBJ2-3; 7 positions match TRBD1. The junction had 4 bases not matched to a gene; V was cut back by 0 bases and J by 1 base. Looked up from germline, CDR1 is MNHEY and CDR2 is SVGAGI. This CDR3 contains 16 residues. As DNA, the CDR3 is TGTGCCAGCAGTTACTCGAGAGGGGGCGGCACAGATACGCAGTATTTT. Its translation is CASSYSRGGGTDTQYF.

The rearrangement joins TRBV28 to TRBJ2-7; 7 nucleotides agree with TRBD1. This CDR3 has 15 residues. CDR1 is MDHEN, CDR2 SYDVKM, per germline. V trimming: 6 bases; J trimming: 3 bases; junction bases outside the gene matches: 11. For the CDR3, the DNA is TGTGCCAGCAGACATCGGCCGACAGGGAACTACGAGCAGTACTTC. Its protein product is CASRHRPTGNYEQYF.

V usage is TRBV7-9 and J usage is TRBJ1-2; D is possibly TRBD1 (6 bases). Trimming removed 5 bases from V and 6 bases from J, with 13 bases in between. Germline V CDR1 and CDR2: SEHNR, FQNEAQ (reference sequence). This CDR3 region has 13 residues. The CDR3 bases are TGTGCCAGCAGCAAACAGGGTGACGATGGCTACACCTTC. This gives the protein CASSKQGDDGYTF.

The rearrangement links TRBV5-6 to TRBJ2-4; D may correspond to TRBD1 or TRBD2 (5 bases each). There are 16 residues in the CDR3. The V end was cut by 5 bases, the J end by 0 bases, with 15 bases between. Germline V gene sequence: CDR1 SGHDT, CDR2 YYEEEE. CDR3: CASRSGPDEAKNIQYF. The CDR3 DNA is TGTGCCAGCAGGTCGGGGCCCGACGAAGCCAAAAACATTCAGTACTTC.

The CDR3 loop is CASSRGGPSYEQYF. The CDR3 region has the DNA TGTGCCAGCAGCCGGGGGGGACCCTCCTACGAGCAGTACTTC. The V gene is TRBV28, the J gene TRBJ2-7; TRBD2 matches at 8 bases. J gave up 0 bases and V 6 bases, and 4 bases lay outside the gene matches. This CDR3 has 14 residues. Germline-derived CDR1 and CDR2 are MDHEN and SYDVKM.

The chain combines TRBV30 with TRBJ1-1; possibly TRBD1 for D (6 bases). V was cut by 0 bases and J by 11 bases, with 16 bases left in between. CDR1 is GTSNPN, CDR2 SVGIG, per germline (reference sequence). The CDR3 runs 13 residues. As DNA, the CDR3 is TGTGCCTGGAGTGTACAAGACAACAGGGCGGCTTTCTTT. Translated, it gives CAWSVQDNRAAFF. The full variable domain, rest sourced from reference TRBV30 and TRBJ1-1, is SQTIHQWPATLVQPVGSPLSLECTVEGTSNPNLYWYRQAAGRGLQLLFYSVGIGQISSEVPQNLSASRPQDRQFILSSKKLLLSDSGFYLCAWSVQDNRAAFFGQGTRLTVV.

The V gene is TRBV10-3, the J gene TRBJ1-2; TRBD1 matches 9 bases. V was pared by 2 bases and J by 3 bases, with 7 bases of the junction left unmatched. CDR1 and CDR2 from the germline V gene are ENHRY and SYGVKD. CDR3 size: 16 residues. CDR3 region: CAISERNRGQDYGYTF. CDR3 coding DNA: TGTGCCATCAGTGAGCGGAACAGGGGGCAGGACTATGGCTACACCTTC.

This sequence joins TRBV7-9 and TRBJ2-5; D is ambiguous. CDR1 is SEHNR and CDR2 is FQNEAQ in the germline V gene (reference sequence). The CDR3 is made up of 12 amino acids. The V end lost 1 base, the J end lost 4 bases, and 4 bases lay between the germline ends. CDR3 nucleotides: TGTGCCAGCAGCTTAGATGGAGAGACCCAGTACTTC. Translating gives CASSLDGETQYF.

The DNA of the CDR3 is TGCAGTGCTAGTGTACCGGGACAGGGTATCCAGTACTTC. Amino acids: CSASVPGQGIQYF. The chain employs TRBV20-1 and TRBJ2-7; the match to TRBD1 covers 9 bases. The CDR3 has 13 amino acids. V shed 3 bases, J shed 10 bases, and the junction held 10 bases outside the gene matches. CDR1 and CDR2 (germline): DFQATT, SNEGSKA (reference sequence).

The chain joins TRBV25-1 to TRBJ2-1, with 7 nucleotides matching TRBD1. The V gene's germline CDR1 is MGHDK and CDR2 SYGVNS. The J segment lost 3 bases and the V segment lost 6 bases, leaving 8 bases of the junction unmatched. The CDR3 totals 15 residues. CDR3 in DNA: TGTGCCAGCAGCAGAAAAGGACAGGTCTACAATGAGCAGTTCTTC. This codes for CASSRKGQVYNEQFF.

The CDR3 bases are TGCAGTGCTAGTGTTGGGACAGGGGGCTACAATGAGCAGTTCTTC. It translates to CSASVGTGGYNEQFF. The gene calls are TRBV20-1 and TRBJ2-1; 11 positions agree with TRBD1. This CDR3 has 15 residues. The V segment lost 3 bases and the J segment 3 bases; nucleotides outside the gene matches: 4. CDR1 DFQATT and CDR2 SNEGSKA come from the germline V gene (reference sequence).